The subject of this entry is one T cell receptor (beta chain). The data stem from a study of CD8 T cells in ankylosing spondylitis. TCRdb ran MiXCR on the 5' RACE reads and lists one entry per CDR3 protein. The sample has approximately 150,000 distinct CDR3 sequences; around a tenth are singletons. The CDR3 is 18 residues long. J gave up 1 base and V 5 bases, and 14 bases lay outside the gene matches. Germline V gives CDR1 MNHEY, CDR2 SMNVEV (reference sequence). The sample was blood, either unsorted or a sorted T cell fraction (not recorded which). The receptor comes from a female donor with ankylosing spondylitis or in good health (not recorded which). The rearrangement links TRBV27 to TRBJ1-1; 9 bases are shared with TRBD1. The chain's CDR3 is CASSSRFNRGPGNTEAFF. The CDR3 DNA reads as TGTGCCAGCAGTAGCAGATTTAACAGGGGGCCAGGGAACACTGAAGCTTTCTTT.